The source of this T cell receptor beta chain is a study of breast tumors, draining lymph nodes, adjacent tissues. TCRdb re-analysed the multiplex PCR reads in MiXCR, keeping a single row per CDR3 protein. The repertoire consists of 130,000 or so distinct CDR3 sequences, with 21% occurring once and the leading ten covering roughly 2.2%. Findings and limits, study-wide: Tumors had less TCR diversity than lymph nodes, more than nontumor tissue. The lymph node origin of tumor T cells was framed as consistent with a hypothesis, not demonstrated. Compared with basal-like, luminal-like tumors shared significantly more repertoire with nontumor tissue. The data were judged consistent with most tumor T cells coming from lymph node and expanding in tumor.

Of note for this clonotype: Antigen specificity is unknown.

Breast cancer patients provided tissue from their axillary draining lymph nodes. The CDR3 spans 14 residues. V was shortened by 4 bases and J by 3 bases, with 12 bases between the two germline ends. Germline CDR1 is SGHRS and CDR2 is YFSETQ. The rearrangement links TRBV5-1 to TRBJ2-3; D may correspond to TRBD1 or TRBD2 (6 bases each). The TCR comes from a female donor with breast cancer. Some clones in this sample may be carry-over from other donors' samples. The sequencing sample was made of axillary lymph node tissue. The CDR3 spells CASSGGRITDTQYF. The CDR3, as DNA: TGCGCCAGCAGCGGGGGGCGGATAACAGATACGCAGTATTTT.